This T cell receptor (beta chain) was profiled in a study of T cells after yellow fever vaccination. Study-level results: FACS-sorted repertoires could contain abundant clonotypes contaminating from the bulk population.

This clonotype has a count of ten or more. As yet, its antigen is unknown. TCRdb itself ran the 5' RACE reads through MiXCR, one entry per CDR3 protein. The table shows 120,000 or so distinct CDR3 sequences, with 7.2% occurring only once. Trimming took 1 base from V and 3 from J, leaving 7 bases between them. Germline-derived CDR1 and CDR2 are SGHDN and FVKESK. This CDR3 is built from 14 residues. Source: CD4+ T cells sorted from PBMCs, taken about 41 days after the first yellow fever vaccination. The chain links TRBV14 to TRBJ2-1, with no clear D. This receptor was taken from a man aged 18-30 years who received the YFV17D yellow fever vaccine. Here the CDR3 DNA reads TGTGCCAGCAGCCAAGGACAAATCTACAATGAGCAGTTCTTC. This encodes CASSQGQIYNEQFF.